Each of the 32 T cell receptor beta chains below was sequenced from the same sample in a study of blood T cell repertoires in COVID-19. Libraries were prepared by immunoSEQ multiplex PCR; TCRdb keeps only in-frame clonotypes and omits some of them. The sample has 75,000 to 80,000 clones, 65% to 90% seen once. The sequencing input was peripheral blood. The source is a human donor in a cohort sampled during active COVID-19.

The chain joins TRBV28 to TRBJ1-4, with D tentatively TRBD1 (6 bases). Germline CDR1 reads MDHEN; CDR2 reads SYDVKM. V was clipped by 6 bases and J by 8 bases, with 16 bases between them. The CDR3 runs 14 residues. DNA of the CDR3: TGTGCCAGCAGCGGTACCGGGAGGGGGGAAAAACTGTTTTTT. This translates into CASSGTGRGEKLFF.

The chain links TRBV3-1 (or the pseudogene TRBV3-2) to TRBJ2-3; 7 bases are a match to TRBD1. The junction had 13 bases not matched to a gene; V was cut back by 2 bases and J by 5 bases. The CDR3 length is 17 residues. Germline V gene lookup returns CDR1 LGHDT and CDR2 YNNKEL (reference sequence). In DNA, the CDR3 is TGTGCCAGCAGCCAAAGACAACATACACAGGGGAAAGATACGCAGTATTTT. Encoded protein: CASSQRQHTQGKDTQYF.

This sequence joins TRBV19 and TRBJ1-4; D is ambiguous. Per the germline V gene, CDR1 is LNHDA and CDR2 is SQIVND (reference sequence). The CDR3 loop spans 17 amino acids. The V end lost 5 bases, the J end lost 3 bases, and 19 bases lay between the germline ends. The CDR3 DNA reads as TGTGCCAGTAGTCCATTTCTAGGGAGTCTCGCTAATGAAAAACTGTTTTTT. This encodes CASSPFLGSLANEKLFF.

V is TRBV11-3 and J is TRBJ2-5; D call uncertain. The germline V and J ends were trimmed by 1 base and 2 bases, with 8 bases remaining between them. The CDR3 is 14 amino acids. Germline V CDR1 and CDR2: SGHNT, YENEEA. The CDR3 is CASSLGHKQETQYF. The CDR3 nucleotides read TGTGCCAGCAGCTTAGGGCACAAACAAGAGACCCAGTACTTC.

The V and J genes are TRBV4-3 and TRBJ2-1, with unresolved D. Trimming pared 0 bases from V and 9 bases from J, leaving 15 bases between. The CDR3 is 15 amino acids. Germline V lookup: CDR1 LGHNA, CDR2 YSLEER. CDR3 bases: TGCGCCAGCAGCCAAGATGCCCCTACGCGCGGTGAGCAGTTCTTC. Translated: CASSQDAPTRGEQFF.

The chain recombines TRBV7-2 with TRBJ1-1, with D tentatively TRBD1 (5 bases). CDR1 is SGHTA, CDR2 FQGNSA, per germline. V lost 5 bases, J lost 6 bases, and 13 bases lay in between. This CDR3 contains 13 residues. As DNA, the CDR3 is TGTGCCAGCAGCCAGCAGGGCGCCGCTGAAGCTTTCTTT. Its protein is CASSQQGAAEAFF.

V gene TRBV9 combines with J gene TRBJ2-1; tentative D call: TRBD1 (5 bases). Germline CDR1 is SGDLS and CDR2 is YYNGEE. There are 16 residues in the CDR3. Trimming took off 0 bases at V and 3 bases at J, with 13 bases between the two ends. CDR3 sequence (DNA): TGTGCCAGCAGCGTAGGTGACAGCAGCTTCTACAATGAGCAGTTCTTC. Its translation: CASSVGDSSFYNEQFF.

V is TRBV10-2 and J is TRBJ2-7; 11 nucleotides align to TRBD2. This CDR3 spans 15 amino acids. The germline gives CDR1 WSHSY, CDR2 SAAADI. Trimming cost V 6 bases and J 0 bases; bases outside gene matches: 4. The CDR3 DNA reads as TGCGCCAGCAGCCCAACTAGCGGGGGCTCCTACGAGCAGTACTTC. Amino acid sequence: CASSPTSGGSYEQYF.

The V call is TRBV29-1, the J call TRBJ2-3; 8 positions agree with TRBD2. Per germline, CDR1 SQVTM and CDR2 ANQGSEA. CDR3 length: 13 amino acids. The V gene end was trimmed by 4 bases and the J gene end by 2 bases; junction bases not matched to a gene: 2. The CDR3 coding sequence is TGCAGCGTTGCCGGGAGGGCCACAGATACGCAGTATTTT. This gives the protein CSVAGRATDTQYF.

This clone was seen once. This chain joins TRBV4-3 and TRBJ1-2; tentatively, D is TRBD1 (6 bases). The CDR3 extends over 13 amino acids. V was shortened by 6 bases and J by 4 bases, with 12 bases between the two germline ends. Germline lookup yields CDR1 LGHNA and CDR2 YSLEER. The CDR3 reads CASSLEGVYGYTF. The CDR3 region has the DNA TGCGCCAGCAGTCTCGAGGGGGTCTATGGCTACACCTTC.

The genes are TRBV27 and TRBJ2-7, with 9 bases matching TRBD2. The V gene end was trimmed by 3 bases and the J gene end by 5 bases; junction bases not matched to a gene: 11. This CDR3 has 16 residues. The V gene's germline CDR1 is MNHEY and CDR2 SMNVEV (reference sequence). In DNA form, the CDR3 reads TGTGCCAGCAGTTTTATGGTTGCTAGCGGGACAGACGAGCAGTACTTC. Its translation is CASSFMVASGTDEQYF.

V gene TRBV7-3 combines with J gene TRBJ2-1; TRBD1 agrees at 7 bases. The V segment lost 5 bases and the J segment 2 bases; nucleotides outside the gene matches: 3. CDR1 SGHTA and CDR2 FQGTGA come from the germline V gene. The length of the CDR3 is 14 residues. The CDR3 protein is CASSPDRAYNEQFF. The CDR3 DNA reads TGTGCCAGCAGCCCCGACAGGGCCTACAATGAGCAGTTCTTC.

The chain is built from TRBV27 and TRBJ2-7; D ambiguous. Trimming took off 6 bases at V and 6 bases at J, with 15 bases between the two ends. CDR1 MNHEY and CDR2 SMNVEV come from the germline V gene (reference sequence). The CDR3 extends over 13 amino acids. The CDR3 sequence: CASRLSVIGEQYF. CDR3 nucleotide sequence: TGTGCCAGCAGACTCAGCGTCATAGGCGAGCAGTACTTC.

This chain joins TRBV10-3 and TRBJ2-1; 8 bases map to TRBD1. Germline V gene lookup returns CDR1 ENHRY and CDR2 SYGVKD. J gave up 9 bases and V 7 bases, and 8 bases lay outside the gene matches. The CDR3 is 13 amino acids. CDR3 DNA sequence: TGTGCCATCACCCCGGCAGGGGGCACTGAGCAGTTCTTC. This encodes CAITPAGGTEQFF.

This chain uses TRBV5-4 with TRBJ2-5; TRBD2 agrees at 14 bases. The CDR3 has 19 amino acids. J was trimmed by 3 bases and V by 4 bases; bases with no gene match: 14. Germline CDR1 reads SGHNT; CDR2 reads YYREEE (reference sequence). CDR3 sequence: CASSPQSSGTSGSEETQYF. CDR3 bases: TGTGCCAGCAGCCCTCAAAGTTCCGGGACTAGCGGGAGTGAAGAGACCCAGTACTTC.

The chain recombines TRBV29-1 with TRBJ1-4, with TRBD1 matching over 8 bases. The V and J ends lost 7 bases and 4 bases, in that order; junction bases with no gene match: 11. This CDR3 contains 15 residues. In germline, CDR1 is SQVTM, CDR2 ANQGSEA. The CDR3 sequence is CSATGQGKFNEKLFF. The CDR3, as DNA: TGCAGCGCGACCGGACAGGGCAAATTTAATGAAAAACTGTTTTTT.

The chain employs TRBV28 and TRBJ1-6; maybe TRBD1 (5 bases). The CDR3 contains 15 residues. The ends were cut back, 6 bases at V and 10 bases at J, with 19 bases in the middle. CDR1 MDHEN and CDR2 SYDVKM come from the germline V gene. The CDR3 reads CASRRPGLPGSPLHF. The CDR3 DNA reads TGTGCCAGCAGACGTCCGGGACTCCCAGGGTCACCCCTCCACTTT. The entire variable domain, with the rest obtained from reference TRBV28 and TRBJ1-6, is as follows: DVKVTQSSRYLVKRTGEKVFLECVQDMDHENMFWYRQDPGLGLRLIYFSYDVKMKEKGDIPEGYSVSREKKERFSLILESASTNQTSMYLCASRRPGLPGSPLHFGNGTRLTVT.

This chain links TRBV29-1 with TRBJ2-2, with 7 bases fitting TRBD1. This CDR3 contains 13 residues. The germline CDR1 and CDR2 sequences are SQVTM and ANQGSEA. The J segment lost 0 bases and the V segment lost 6 bases, leaving 1 base of the junction unmatched. CDR3 amino acids: CSVGTANTGELFF. The CDR3 DNA sequence: TGCAGCGTCGGGACAGCGAACACCGGGGAGCTGTTTTTT.

J is TRBJ1-1 and V is TRBV9, with a tentative D call TRBD1 (5 bases). Per the germline V gene, CDR1 is SGDLS and CDR2 is YYNGEE. Trimming cost V 3 bases and J 1 base, with 10 bases left between them. CDR3 length equals 14 residues. The CDR3 loop reads CASSAQTANTEAFF. CDR3 sequence (DNA): TGTGCCAGCAGCGCACAGACAGCGAACACTGAAGCTTTCTTT. Full variable domain (missing parts from reference TRBV9 and TRBJ1-1): DSGVTQTPKHLITATGQRVTLRCSPRSGDLSVYWYQQSLDQGLQFLIQYYNGEERAKGNILERFSAQQFPDLHSELNLSSLELGDSALYFCASSAQTANTEAFFGQGTRLTVV.

V is TRBV10-3 and J is TRBJ2-2; D may be TRBD1 (5 bases). This CDR3 region has 15 residues. Deletions cut 0 bases from V and 5 bases from J, with 10 bases between. In germline, CDR1 is ENHRY, CDR2 SYGVKD. CDR3 residues: CAISESKGKTGELFF. The CDR3 DNA reads TGTGCCATCAGTGAGTCGAAGGGGAAGACCGGGGAGCTGTTTTTT.

DNA of the CDR3: TGTGCCAGCAGCTTTCTACAGGGGTCTGATGAGCAGTACTTC. Translating it yields CASSFLQGSDEQYF. The chain joins TRBV11-2 to TRBJ2-7, with TRBD1 matching 7 bases. The CDR3 has 14 residues. V trimming: 3 bases; J trimming: 7 bases; junction bases outside the gene matches: 9. The germline V gene encodes CDR1 SGHAT and CDR2 FQNNGV. The full variable domain, in which reference TRBV11-2 and TRBJ2-7 provide the parts outside the CDR3, is EAGVAQSPRYKIIEKRQSVAFWCNPISGHATLYWYQQILGQGPKLLIQFQNNGVVDDSQLPKDRFSAERLKGVDSTLKIQPAKLEDSAVYLCASSFLQGSDEQYFGPGTRLTVT.

This chain links TRBV9 with TRBJ2-1, with D maybe TRBD2 (7 bases). CDR1 and CDR2 from the germline V gene are SGDLS and YYNGEE. The CDR3 runs to 16 residues. The V gene lost 0 bases and the J gene lost 7 bases, with 17 bases spanning the gap. The CDR3 DNA follows: TGTGCCAGCAGCGTAGGTACGGGGGGCCTTATTAATGAGCAGTTCTTC. This translates into CASSVGTGGLINEQFF.

The gene calls are TRBV5-4 and TRBJ1-2, with TRBD1 as a possible D gene (5 bases). CDR3 length equals 14 residues. Trimming shortened V by 1 base and J by 3 bases, and 10 bases separated the two germline ends. CDR1 SGHNT and CDR2 YYREEE come from the germline V gene (reference sequence). CDR3 nucleotides: TGTGCCAGCAGCTTGCTGGGGGGTTACTATGGCTACACCTTC. Translation: CASSLLGGYYGYTF.

V is TRBV5-1 and J is TRBJ2-7; TRBD2 aligns across 7 bases. This CDR3 comprises 14 residues. From germline, CDR1 is SGHRS and CDR2 YFSETQ. The V segment lost 4 bases and the J segment 0 bases; nucleotides outside the gene matches: 4. CDR3 coding DNA: TGCGCCAGCAGCCTCCGGGAGGCCTCCTACGAGCAGTACTTC. Translating it yields CASSLREASYEQYF.

This chain joins TRBV7-9 and TRBJ1-1; possible D gene TRBD1, 5 bases. The V and J ends lost 4 bases and 1 base respectively, with 19 bases between them. This CDR3 has 17 residues. CDR1 SEHNR and CDR2 FQNEAQ come from the germline V gene (reference sequence). This chain's CDR3 is CASSSIQVRGENTEAFF. For the CDR3, the DNA is TGTGCCAGCAGCTCAATACAAGTTCGGGGGGAGAACACTGAAGCTTTCTTT.

The chain joins TRBV11-2 to TRBJ2-7, with a tentative D call TRBD1 (6 bases). Germline loops: CDR1 SGHAT, CDR2 FQNNGV. There are 14 residues in the CDR3. V was shortened by 1 base and J by 7 bases, with 14 bases between the two germline ends. CDR3 nucleotides: TGTGCCAGCAGCTTAGTGGTTCAGGGGCGGGAGCAGTACTTC. Translation gives CASSLVVQGREQYF.

The chain employs TRBV2 and TRBJ2-1, with TRBD1 matching 9 bases. Germline V lookup: CDR1 SNHLY, CDR2 FYNNEI. The ends lost 6 bases at V and 5 bases at J; junction bases unmatched: 2. The CDR3 spans 13 residues. The CDR3 sequence: CASSRDRDNEQFF. CDR3 in DNA: TGTGCCAGCAGCCGGGACAGGGACAATGAGCAGTTCTTC.

The CDR3 DNA follows: TGCGCCAGCAGCTTGAATTCAGGGGCCGGAAACACCATATATTTT. It codes for CASSLNSGAGNTIYF. The gene calls are TRBV5-1 and TRBJ1-3, with D possibly matching TRBD1 (6 bases). The CDR3 spans 15 residues. Germline CDR1 reads SGHRS; CDR2 reads YFSETQ. Trimming pared 1 base from V and 4 bases from J, leaving 12 bases between.

V and J are TRBV28 and TRBJ1-4; 7 positions match TRBD1. CDR3 length: 18 residues. Germline trimming cut 5 bases from V and 7 bases from J; bases unmatched to any gene: 19. Germline CDR1 is MDHEN and CDR2 is SYDVKM. The CDR3 region is CASSLRRVSGGIGEKLFF. CDR3 in DNA: TGTGCCAGCAGTCTAAGACGGGTCTCAGGGGGTATTGGTGAAAAACTGTTTTTT.

The V gene is TRBV24-1, the J gene TRBJ2-1; 10 nucleotides match TRBD2. Trimming removed 3 bases from V and 4 bases from J; junction bases left unmatched: 5. This CDR3 has 16 amino acids. From germline, CDR1 is KGHDR and CDR2 SFDVKD. CDR3 residues: CATSDKSGRGYNEQFF. In DNA form, the CDR3 reads TGTGCCACCAGTGATAAAAGCGGGAGGGGTTACAATGAGCAGTTCTTC.

The J gene is TRBJ2-5, the V gene TRBV24-1; the D gene is possibly TRBD1 (7 bases). Trimming shortened V by 7 bases and J by 3 bases, and 14 bases separated the two germline ends. The germline V gene has CDR1 KGHDR and CDR2 SFDVKD. The CDR3 sequence is 14 residues long. CDR3: CATSLAGTEETQYF. The CDR3 bases are TGTGCCACCAGCCTCGCGGGGACAGAAGAGACCCAGTACTTC.

The table lists this clone with a count of one. The chain carries TRBV5-4 and TRBJ2-3; 8 bases fit TRBD2. The CDR3 totals 15 residues. V lost 4 bases to trimming and J lost 5 bases; unmatched junction nucleotides: 9. CDR1 SGHNT and CDR2 YYREEE come from the germline V gene (reference sequence). The CDR3 loop reads CASSRAGGREDTQYF. In nucleotides, the CDR3 is TGTGCCAGCAGCCGTGCGGGGGGTAGGGAAGATACGCAGTATTTT.